Listed below are T cell receptor beta chains from one sample, sequenced in a study of cytomegalovirus exposure and HLA in healthy donors. Generated by immunoSEQ multiplex PCR, the TCRdb table keeps only in-frame clones and is missing some. The sample records approximately 120,000 clones, roughly 69% being singletons. The specimen was PBMCs. Receptor source: a woman in her 70s in good health and CMV-seropositive. The CDR3 runs from the conserved cysteine through the conserved F or W. D genes are given only for firm matches. Expanded clones get a size class; other rows say once, few or many, or leave the size out.

j_gene,d_gene,abundance,v_gene,CDR3nt,CDR3aa
TRBJ1-5,NA,NA,TRBV4-2,TGTGCCAGCAGCCACTCCGGGGCGGGGAAGAACAATCAGCCCCAGCATTTT,CASSHSGAGKNNQPQHF
TRBJ2-5,NA,once,TRBV2,TGTGCCAGCACTCCTTGGGGGCCTCAAGAGACCCAGTACTTC,CASTPWGPQETQYF
TRBJ1-5,NA,NA,TRBV19,TGTGCCAGTAGTATTAGGGCCGATCCGGGGAATAATCAGCCCCAGCATTTT,CASSIRADPGNNQPQHF
TRBJ1-4,NA,NA,TRBV30,TGTGCCTGGAGTGTGTTGGAGAGTAATGAAAAACTGTTTTTT,CAWSVLESNEKLFF
TRBJ2-7,TRBD1,NA,TRBV6-1,TGTGCCAGCAGTGAAAGAAGGGGGCAGGGAGCTAGCGAGCAGTACTTC,CASSERRGQGASEQYF
TRBJ1-1,NA,NA,TRBV21-1,TGTGCCAGCTCGCAGACTTCCGGGACAGGGAACACTGAAGCTTTCTTT,CASSQTSGTGNTEAFF
TRBJ2-3,NA,NA,TRBV30,TGTGCCTGGAGCCGACTAGGGGATACGCAGTATTTT,CAWSRLGDTQYF
TRBJ2-3,TRBD2,NA,TRBV27,TGTGCCAGCAGTTTATCGATTAGCGGGGGCTGGACAGATACGCAGTATTTT,CASSLSISGGWTDTQYF
TRBJ1-2,NA,NA,TRBV4-1,TGCGCCAGCAGCCAAGATAGACCAGGGTCCTATGGCTACACCTTC,CASSQDRPGSYGYTF
TRBJ1-2,NA,NA,TRBV19,TGTGCCAGTAGTATTGTCGGGGGGGATGGCTACACCTTC,CASSIVGGDGYTF